A single T cell receptor beta chain is shown here with its context. Only in-frame clones appear in the TCRdb table, and some are missing; sequencing was by immunoSEQ multiplex PCR. The data contain some 70,000 clones, around 86% of them singletons. The sample comes from a study of blood T cell repertoires in COVID-19. There are 14 residues in the CDR3. Per germline, CDR1 SGHRS and CDR2 YFSETQ. V was clipped by 4 bases and J by 0 bases, with 9 bases between them. The receptor comes from a middle-aged man with active COVID-19. This chain links TRBV5-1 with TRBJ2-3; D uncertain. The sample was peripheral blood. CDR3 region: CASSATYSTDTQYF. The CDR3 bases are TGCGCCAGCAGCGCAACCTATAGCACAGATACGCAGTATTTT.